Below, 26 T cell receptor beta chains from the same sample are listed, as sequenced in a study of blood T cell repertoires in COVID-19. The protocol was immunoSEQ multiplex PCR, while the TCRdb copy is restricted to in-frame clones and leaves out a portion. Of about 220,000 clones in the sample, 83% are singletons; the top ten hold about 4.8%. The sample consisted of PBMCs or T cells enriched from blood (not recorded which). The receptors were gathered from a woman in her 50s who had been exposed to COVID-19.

In DNA form, the CDR3 reads TGTGCCAGCAGCCTAGGACTTTACACAGATACGCAGTATTTT. It codes for CASSLGLYTDTQYF. The chain is built from TRBV14 and TRBJ2-3; maybe TRBD2 (5 bases). The CDR3 totals 14 residues. Germline loops: CDR1 SGHDN, CDR2 FVKESK. Trimming shortened V by 4 bases and J by 2 bases, and 10 bases separated the two germline ends. Full variable domain (missing parts from reference TRBV14 and TRBJ2-3): EAGVTQFPSHSVIEKGQTVTLRCDPISGHDNLYWYRRVMGKEIKFLLHFVKESKQDESGMPNNRFLAERTGGTYSTLKVQPAELEDSGVYFCASSLGLYTDTQYFGPGTRLTVL.

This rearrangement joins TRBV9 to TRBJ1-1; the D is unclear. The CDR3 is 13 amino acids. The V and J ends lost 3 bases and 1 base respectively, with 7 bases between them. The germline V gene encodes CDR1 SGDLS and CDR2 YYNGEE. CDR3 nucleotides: TGTGCCAGCAGCGGGCCAAGGAACACTGAAGCTTTCTTT. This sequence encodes CASSGPRNTEAFF.

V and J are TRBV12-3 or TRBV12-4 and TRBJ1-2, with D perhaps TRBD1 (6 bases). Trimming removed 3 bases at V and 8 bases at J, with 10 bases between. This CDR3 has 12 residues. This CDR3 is CASSLMGAGYTF. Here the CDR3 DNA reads TGTGCCAGCAGTTTGATGGGGGCAGGCTACACCTTC.

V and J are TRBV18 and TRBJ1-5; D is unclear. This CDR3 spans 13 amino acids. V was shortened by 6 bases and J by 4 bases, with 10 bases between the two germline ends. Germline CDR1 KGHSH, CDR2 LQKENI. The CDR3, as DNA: TGTGCCAGCTCGCGGGAAGGGAATCAGCCCCAGCATTTT. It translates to CASSREGNQPQHF.

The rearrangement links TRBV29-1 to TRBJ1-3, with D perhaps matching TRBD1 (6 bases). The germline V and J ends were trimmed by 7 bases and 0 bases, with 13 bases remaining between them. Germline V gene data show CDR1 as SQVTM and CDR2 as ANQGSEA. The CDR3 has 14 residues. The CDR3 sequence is CSALGGFSGNTIYF. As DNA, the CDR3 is TGCAGCGCTTTAGGGGGTTTCTCTGGAAACACCATATATTTT.

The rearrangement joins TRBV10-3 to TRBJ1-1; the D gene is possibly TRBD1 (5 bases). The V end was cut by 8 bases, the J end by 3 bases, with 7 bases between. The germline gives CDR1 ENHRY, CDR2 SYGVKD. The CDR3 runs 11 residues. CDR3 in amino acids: CAIQGDTEAFF. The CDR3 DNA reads TGTGCCATCCAGGGCGACACTGAAGCTTTCTTT.

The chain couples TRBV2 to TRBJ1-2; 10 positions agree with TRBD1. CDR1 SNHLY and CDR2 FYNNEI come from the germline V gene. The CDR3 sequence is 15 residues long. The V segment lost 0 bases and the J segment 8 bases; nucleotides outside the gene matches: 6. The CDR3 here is CASSEAPDRGDGYTF. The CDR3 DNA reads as TGTGCCAGCAGTGAAGCACCGGACAGGGGGGACGGCTACACCTTC. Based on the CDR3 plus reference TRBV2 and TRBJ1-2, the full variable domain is EPEVTQTPSHQVTQMGQEVILRCVPISNHLYFYWYRQILGQKVEFLVSFYNNEISEKSEIFDDQFSVERPDGSNFTLKIRSTKLEDSAMYFCASSEAPDRGDGYTFGSGTRLTVV.

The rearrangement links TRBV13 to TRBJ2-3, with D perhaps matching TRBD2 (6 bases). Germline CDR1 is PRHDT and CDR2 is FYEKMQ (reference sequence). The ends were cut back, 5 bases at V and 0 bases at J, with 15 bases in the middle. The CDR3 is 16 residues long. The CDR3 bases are TGTGCCAGCAGCCTACTGACGGGACTTAGCACAGATACGCAGTATTTT. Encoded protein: CASSLLTGLSTDTQYF.

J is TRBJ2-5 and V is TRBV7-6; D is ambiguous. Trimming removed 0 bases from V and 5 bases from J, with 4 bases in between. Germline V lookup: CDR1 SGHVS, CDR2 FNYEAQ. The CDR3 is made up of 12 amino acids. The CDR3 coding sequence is TGTGCCAGCAGCTTAGCGAGCGAGACCCAGTACTTC. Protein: CASSLASETQYF.

The chain's CDR3 is CASRPTGSTEAFF. As DNA, the CDR3 is TGTGCCAGCCGACCGACAGGAAGCACTGAAGCTTTCTTT. The chain links TRBV12-3 or TRBV12-4 to TRBJ1-1, with D tentatively TRBD1 (6 bases). The CDR3 totals 13 residues. The V end lost 8 bases, the J end lost 4 bases, and 14 bases lay between the germline ends.

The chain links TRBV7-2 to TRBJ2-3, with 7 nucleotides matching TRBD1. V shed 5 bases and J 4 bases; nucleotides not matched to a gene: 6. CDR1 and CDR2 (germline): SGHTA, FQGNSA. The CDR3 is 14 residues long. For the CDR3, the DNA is TGTGCCAGCAGCATTCGACAGGGACCAGATACGCAGTATTTT. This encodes CASSIRQGPDTQYF.

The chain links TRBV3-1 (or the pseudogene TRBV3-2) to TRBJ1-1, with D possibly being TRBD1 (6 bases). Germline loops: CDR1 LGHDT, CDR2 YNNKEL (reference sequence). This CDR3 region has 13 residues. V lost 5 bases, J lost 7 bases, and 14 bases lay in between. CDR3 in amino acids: CASSATGKDEAFF. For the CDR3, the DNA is TGTGCCAGCAGCGCCACAGGGAAGGATGAAGCTTTCTTT.

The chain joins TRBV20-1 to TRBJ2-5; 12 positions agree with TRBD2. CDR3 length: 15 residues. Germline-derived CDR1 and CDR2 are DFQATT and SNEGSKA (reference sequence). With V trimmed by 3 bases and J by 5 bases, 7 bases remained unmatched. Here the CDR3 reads CSASLGLAGLETQYF. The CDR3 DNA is TGCAGTGCTAGTCTTGGACTAGCGGGGTTGGAGACCCAGTACTTC.

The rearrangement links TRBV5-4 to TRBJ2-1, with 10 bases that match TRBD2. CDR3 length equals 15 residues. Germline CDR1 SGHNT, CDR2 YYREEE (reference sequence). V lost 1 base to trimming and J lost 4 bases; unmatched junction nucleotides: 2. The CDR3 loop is CASSLRTSGYNEQFF. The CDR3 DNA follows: TGTGCCAGCAGCTTGCGGACTAGCGGTTACAATGAGCAGTTCTTC.

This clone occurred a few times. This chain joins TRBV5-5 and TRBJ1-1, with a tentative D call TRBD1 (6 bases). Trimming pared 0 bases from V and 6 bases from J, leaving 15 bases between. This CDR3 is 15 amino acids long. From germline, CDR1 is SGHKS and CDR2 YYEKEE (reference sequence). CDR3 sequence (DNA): TGTGCCAGCAGCTTGGCAGGGGCGAGAGGGGCTGAAGCTTTCTTT. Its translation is CASSLAGARGAEAFF.

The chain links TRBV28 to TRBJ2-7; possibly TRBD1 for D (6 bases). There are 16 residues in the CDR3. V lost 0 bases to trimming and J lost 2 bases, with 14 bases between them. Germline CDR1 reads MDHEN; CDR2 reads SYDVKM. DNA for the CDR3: TGTGCCAGCAGTTTATGGGCCGGGACACAAGCCTACGAGCAGTACTTC. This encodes CASSLWAGTQAYEQYF.

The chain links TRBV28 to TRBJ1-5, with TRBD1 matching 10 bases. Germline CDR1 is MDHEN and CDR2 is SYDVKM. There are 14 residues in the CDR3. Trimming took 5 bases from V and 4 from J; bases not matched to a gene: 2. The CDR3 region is CASSDRGRNQPQHF. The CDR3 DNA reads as TGTGCCAGCAGTGACAGGGGGCGAAATCAGCCCCAGCATTTT.

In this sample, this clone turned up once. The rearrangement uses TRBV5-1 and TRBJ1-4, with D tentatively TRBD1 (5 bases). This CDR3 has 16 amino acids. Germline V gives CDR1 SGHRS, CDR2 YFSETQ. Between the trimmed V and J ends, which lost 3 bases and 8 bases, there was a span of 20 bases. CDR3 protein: CASSSQPQGFGEKLFF. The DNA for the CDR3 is TGCGCCAGCAGCTCCCAACCTCAGGGCTTCGGAGAAAAACTGTTTTTT.

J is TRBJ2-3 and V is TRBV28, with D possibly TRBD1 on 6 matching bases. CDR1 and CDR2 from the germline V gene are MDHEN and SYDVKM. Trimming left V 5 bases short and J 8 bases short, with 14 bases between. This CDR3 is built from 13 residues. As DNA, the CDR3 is TGTGCCAGCAGTGTTACAGGGCCTGTTACGCAGTATTTT. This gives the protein CASSVTGPVTQYF.

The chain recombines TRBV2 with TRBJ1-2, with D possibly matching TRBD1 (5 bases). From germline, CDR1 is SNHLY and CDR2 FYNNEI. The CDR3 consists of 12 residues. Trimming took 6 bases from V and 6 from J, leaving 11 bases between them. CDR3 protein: CASRPGIHGYTF. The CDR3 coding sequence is TGTGCCAGCAGGCCAGGGATACATGGCTACACCTTC.

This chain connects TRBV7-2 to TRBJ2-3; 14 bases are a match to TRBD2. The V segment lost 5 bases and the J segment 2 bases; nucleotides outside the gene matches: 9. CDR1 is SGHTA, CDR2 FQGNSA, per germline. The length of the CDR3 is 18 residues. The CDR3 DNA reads TGTGCCAGCAGCCTCCTCGGACTAGCGGGGGGTTTCACAGATACGCAGTATTTT. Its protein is CASSLLGLAGGFTDTQYF.

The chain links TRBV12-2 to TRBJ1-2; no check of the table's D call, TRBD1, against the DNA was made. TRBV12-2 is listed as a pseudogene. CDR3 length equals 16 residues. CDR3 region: CASRLAWGRVYYGYTF. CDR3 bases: TGTGCAAGTCGCTTAGCGTGGGGCAGGGTTTACTATGGCTACACCTTC.

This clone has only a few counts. This CDR3 is CASRGTAGANVLTF. Written as DNA, the CDR3 is TGTGCCAGCCGGGGGACAGCTGGGGCCAACGTCCTGACTTTC. The chain uses TRBV3-1 (or the pseudogene TRBV3-2) and TRBJ2-6; tentative D call: TRBD1 (7 bases). The CDR3 is 14 amino acids. The germline gives CDR1 LGHDT, CDR2 YNNKEL (reference sequence). Trimming took 8 bases from V and 2 from J, leaving 10 bases between them.

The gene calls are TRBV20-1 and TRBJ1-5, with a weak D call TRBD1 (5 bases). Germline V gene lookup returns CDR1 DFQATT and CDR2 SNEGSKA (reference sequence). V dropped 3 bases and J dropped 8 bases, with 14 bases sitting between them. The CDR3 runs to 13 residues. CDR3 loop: CSASRGPGEPQHF. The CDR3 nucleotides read TGCAGTGCTAGTCGAGGCCCGGGGGAGCCCCAGCATTTT.

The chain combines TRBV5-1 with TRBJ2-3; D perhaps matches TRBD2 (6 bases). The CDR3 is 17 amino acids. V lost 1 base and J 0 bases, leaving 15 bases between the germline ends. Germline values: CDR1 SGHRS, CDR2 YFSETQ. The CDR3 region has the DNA TGCGCCAGCAGCTTGCGGGGGAGTCTCTCTAGCACAGATACGCAGTATTTT. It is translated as CASSLRGSLSSTDTQYF. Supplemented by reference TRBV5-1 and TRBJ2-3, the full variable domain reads KAGVTQTPRYLIKTRGQQVTLSCSPISGHRSVSWYQQTPGQGLQFLFEYFSETQRNKGNFPGRFSGRQFSNSRSEMNVSTLELGDSALYLCASSLRGSLSSTDTQYFGPGTRLTVL.

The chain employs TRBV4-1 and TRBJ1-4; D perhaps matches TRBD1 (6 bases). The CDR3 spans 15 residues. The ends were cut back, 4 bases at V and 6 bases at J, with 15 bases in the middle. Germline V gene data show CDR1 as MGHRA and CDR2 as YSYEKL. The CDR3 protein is CASSRTNRDDEKLFF. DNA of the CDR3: TGCGCCAGCAGCCGAACCAACAGGGATGATGAAAAACTGTTTTTT.